This entry features one TCR beta chain sequence. CDR1 MGHRA and CDR2 YSYEKL come from the germline V gene. Germline trimming cut 1 base from V and 2 bases from J; bases unmatched to any gene: 4. The CDR3 length is 15 residues. The record originates from a study of cytomegalovirus exposure and HLA in healthy donors. Primers for the PCR totalled 60 Vbeta and 13 Jbeta. This table comes from immunoSEQ multiplex PCR, and its TCRdb copy is limited to in-frame clones, with some not included. The sample carries around 71,000 clones, 60% to 75% recorded once. The TCR sequence derives from a male donor in good health and CMV-seropositive. The sample comprised PBMCs. The chain employs TRBV4-1 and TRBJ2-7; 8 bases are a match to TRBD1. The CDR3 is CASSQGQGYTYEQYF. CDR3 DNA: TGCGCCAGCAGCCAAGGACAGGGGTATACCTACGAGCAGTACTTC.